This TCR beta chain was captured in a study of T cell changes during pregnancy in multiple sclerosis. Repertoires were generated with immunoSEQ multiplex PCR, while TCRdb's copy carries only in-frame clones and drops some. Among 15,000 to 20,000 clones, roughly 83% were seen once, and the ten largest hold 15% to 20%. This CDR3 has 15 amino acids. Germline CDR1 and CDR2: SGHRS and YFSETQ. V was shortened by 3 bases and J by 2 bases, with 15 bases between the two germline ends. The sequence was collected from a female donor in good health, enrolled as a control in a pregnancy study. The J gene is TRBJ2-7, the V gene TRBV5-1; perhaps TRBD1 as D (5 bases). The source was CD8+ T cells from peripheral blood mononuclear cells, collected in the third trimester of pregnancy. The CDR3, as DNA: TGCGCCAGCAGCTGGGGCCGGGTAAGAACCTACGAGCAGTACTTC. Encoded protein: CASSWGRVRTYEQYF.